This TCR beta chain was found in a study of T cell responses to AZD1222 COVID-19 vaccine. Study-wide results and caveats: Donors, mostly white British, included more females; clonal diversity was possibly underestimated.

Method: immunoSEQ multiplex PCR; TCRdb's copy keeps in-frame clones and lacks some. The sample consists of approximately 120,000 clones, roughly 86% of them appearing once. With regard to this clone: Antigen specificity is unknown.

In germline, CDR1 is DFQATT, CDR2 SNEGSKA (reference sequence). The CDR3 covers 12 residues. The V gene lost 3 bases and the J gene lost 4 bases, with 7 bases spanning the gap. This rearrangement joins TRBV20-1 to TRBJ1-5; D not resolved. The sample in question was peripheral blood, obtained 28 days after the second AZD1222 dose. This TCR derives from an adult who received the AZD1222 COVID-19 vaccine. CDR3 nucleotide sequence: TGCAGTGCTAGTGGAGGGAATCAGCCCCAGCATTTT. This sequence encodes CSASGGNQPQHF.